This TCR beta chain originates from a study of OX40 agonist ivuxolimab in advanced cancers. Study-wide context: Subjects had a mean age of about 57 years, with a range of roughly 20 to 79; roughly 83% were male.

This table comes from immunoSEQ multiplex PCR, and its TCRdb copy is limited to in-frame clones, with some not included. The table includes 130,000 or so clones, approximately 94% detected once. Peripheral blood came from all dose cohorts at three timepoints. A word on this clone: At the DNA level, this CDR3 is encoded by other sequences in the same sample as well.

Per the germline V gene, CDR1 is SSHAT and CDR2 is FNYEAQ (reference sequence). The CDR3 is 14 amino acids. The V gene lost 5 bases and the J gene lost 3 bases, with 10 bases spanning the gap. The sequencing here drew on CD4+ or CD8+ T cells sorted from blood, taken in a trial of the OX40 agonist ivuxolimab. This receptor was obtained from an adult with an advanced solid tumor such as melanoma, head and neck, liver or kidney cancer. The chain carries TRBV7-7 and TRBJ2-2, with D perhaps matching TRBD1 (5 bases). CDR3 sequence: CASSRDSYTGELFF. The CDR3 DNA follows: TGTGCCAGCAGCCGAGACAGTTACACCGGGGAGCTGTTTTTT.